This is a list of T cell receptor beta chains from one sample in a study of glioma-infiltrating T cells. MiXCR, run by TCRdb on the multiplex PCR reads, gives a single entry per CDR3 protein. The sample comprises over 90,000 distinct CDR3 sequences, roughly 30% of which are singletons, and 44% rests with the top ten. Material for sequencing was glioma tissue, nonneoplastic brain tissue, or PBMCs (not recorded which). The receptors shown here come from a human donor with low-grade glioma or glioblastoma, undergoing nonglioma brain surgery, or in good health (not recorded which). CDR3s leave out the opening cysteine and the closing phenylalanine or tryptophan. The order of the fields is CDR3 protein, V gene.

ASSQADTQY TRBV3-1
ASRRGTGGDEQF TRBV5-6
SARPGQRNSDTQY TRBV20-1
ASRGDGPKPSGANVMT TRBV7-6
ASSGQGAQETQY TRBV7-2
SANARGQETQY TRBV20-1
SASSGTGPVYEQY TRBV20-1
ASSQVWGNQPQH TRBV3-1
ASSYARRGPSYNEQF TRBV6-2/TRBV6-3
ASSIGTARSYNSPLH TRBV19
AISRSGGLADTQY TRBV7-2
ASSLGTSGGYEQF TRBV27
ASRRDRGWDEQF TRBV2
ASSQNSESYNEQF TRBV4-3
ASSSSDGNNEQF TRBV7-2
ASSVFLGGGTDTQY TRBV6-1
ASSPLPGTGSRYQETQY TRBV18
SARDQPTGRYNEKF TRBV20-1
ASSTLSGEQF TRBV19
ASSLDRGTSSGNTIY TRBV28
SARDRRDSEETQY TRBV20-1
ASIDQGNQPQH TRBV6-2/TRBV6-3
ASSPMDSSNYGYT TRBV27
ASSLGTGSSYEQY TRBV18
ASSLARGTDTQY TRBV7-9
SFQAYSYNEQF TRBV29-1
SARTANQPQH TRBV20-1
ASSYFSSYGYT TRBV6-2/TRBV6-3
SAGSGGASFYNSPLH TRBV20-1
ASSESPGQGYNQPQH TRBV2
ASSFPRGQSYEQY TRBV7-9
ASGPRGSSYNEQF TRBV7-2
ASSFSQSSGNTIY TRBV7-2
ASSSDRGHSDTEAF TRBV6-1
ASSLVVGRETQY TRBV7-2
ASSQDRGGVITDTQY TRBV14
ASRPRPGRYGYT TRBV12-3/TRBV12-4
SAAGPPINQPQH TRBV20-1
RPASGYTDTQY TRBV20-1
ASSPPGNPEKLF TRBV18
ASSTGYTEAF TRBV14
ASSYEGVDLTQH TRBV6-2/TRBV6-3
VSSPQDPRDSSYGYT TRBV4-1
ASSSWTGGINQPQH TRBV27
SARDNQGGVELF TRBV20-1
ASSLGTGAYTGNTIY TRBV7-2
ASRQTGGGYNEQF TRBV6-1
ASSITRDTHTQY TRBV19
SVRTREPGLPLEQF TRBV20-1
ASSSRQVRGYT TRBV7-2
ASRVGGDYEQY TRBV3-1
ASNGGHYGYT TRBV28
ATSRTGRTDTQY TRBV24-1